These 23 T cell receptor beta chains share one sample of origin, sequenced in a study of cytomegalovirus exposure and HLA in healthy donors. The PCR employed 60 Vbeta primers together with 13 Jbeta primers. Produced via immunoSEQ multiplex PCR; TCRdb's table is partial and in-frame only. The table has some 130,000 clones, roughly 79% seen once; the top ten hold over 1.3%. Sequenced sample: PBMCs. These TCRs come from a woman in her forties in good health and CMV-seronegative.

The CDR3 DNA reads as TGTGCCACCAGCAGATCAGGGGCTGGCATGAACTATGGCTACACCTTC. This translates into CATSRSGAGMNYGYTF. This sequence joins TRBV15 and TRBJ1-2; D may be TRBD1 (6 bases). The CDR3 is 16 residues long. Germline CDR1 is LNHNV and CDR2 is YYDKDF (reference sequence). V was shortened by 2 bases and J by 2 bases, with 15 bases between the two germline ends.

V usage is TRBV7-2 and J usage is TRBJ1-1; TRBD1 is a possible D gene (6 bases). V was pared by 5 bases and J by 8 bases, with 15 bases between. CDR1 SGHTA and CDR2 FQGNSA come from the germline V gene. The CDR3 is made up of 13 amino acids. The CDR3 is CASSTAGGREAFF. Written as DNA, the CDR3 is TGTGCCAGCAGCACCGCTGGGGGCAGGGAAGCTTTCTTT.

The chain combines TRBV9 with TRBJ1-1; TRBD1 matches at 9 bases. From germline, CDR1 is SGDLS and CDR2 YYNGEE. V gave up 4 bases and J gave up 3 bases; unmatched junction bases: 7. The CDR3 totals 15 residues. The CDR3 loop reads CASSPRQGGDTEAFF. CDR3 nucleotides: TGTGCCAGCAGCCCAAGACAGGGGGGGGACACTGAAGCTTTCTTT.

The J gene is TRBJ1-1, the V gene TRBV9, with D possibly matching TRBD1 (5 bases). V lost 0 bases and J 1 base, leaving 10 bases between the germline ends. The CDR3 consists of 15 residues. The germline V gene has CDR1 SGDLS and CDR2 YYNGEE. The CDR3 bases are TGTGCCAGCAGCGTAGAAGGACACCCGAACACTGAAGCTTTCTTT. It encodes CASSVEGHPNTEAFF. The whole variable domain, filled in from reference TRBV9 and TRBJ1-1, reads DSGVTQTPKHLITATGQRVTLRCSPRSGDLSVYWYQQSLDQGLQFLIQYYNGEERAKGNILERFSAQQFPDLHSELNLSSLELGDSALYFCASSVEGHPNTEAFFGQGTRLTVV.

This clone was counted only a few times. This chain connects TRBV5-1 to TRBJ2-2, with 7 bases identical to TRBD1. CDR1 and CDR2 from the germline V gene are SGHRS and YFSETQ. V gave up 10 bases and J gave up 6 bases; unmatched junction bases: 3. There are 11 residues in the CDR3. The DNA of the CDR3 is TGCGCCGTCCAGGGGGCCGGGGAGCTGTTTTTT. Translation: CAVQGAGELFF.

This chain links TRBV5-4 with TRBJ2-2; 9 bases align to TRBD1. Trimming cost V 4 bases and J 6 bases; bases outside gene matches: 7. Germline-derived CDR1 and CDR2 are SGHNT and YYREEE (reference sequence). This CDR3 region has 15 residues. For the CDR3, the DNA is TGTGCCAGCAGCCGGACAGGGGTCAGCGCCGGGGAGCTGTTTTTT. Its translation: CASSRTGVSAGELFF.

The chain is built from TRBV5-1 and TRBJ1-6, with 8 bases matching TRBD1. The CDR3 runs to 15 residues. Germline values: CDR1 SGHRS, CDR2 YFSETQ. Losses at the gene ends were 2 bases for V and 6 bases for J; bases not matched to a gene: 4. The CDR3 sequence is CASSFGQGLNSPLHF. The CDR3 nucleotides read TGCGCCAGCAGCTTCGGACAGGGCCTTAATTCACCCCTCCACTTT.

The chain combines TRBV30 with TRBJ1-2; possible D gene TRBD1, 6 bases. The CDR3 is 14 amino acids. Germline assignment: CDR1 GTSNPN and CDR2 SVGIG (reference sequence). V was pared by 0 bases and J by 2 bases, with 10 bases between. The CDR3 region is CAWSVGGRNYGYTF. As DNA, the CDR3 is TGTGCCTGGAGTGTGGGGGGGCGCAACTATGGCTACACCTTC.

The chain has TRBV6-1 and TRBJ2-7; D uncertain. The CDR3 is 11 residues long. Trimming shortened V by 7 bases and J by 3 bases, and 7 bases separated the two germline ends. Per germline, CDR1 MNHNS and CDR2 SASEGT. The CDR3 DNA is TGTGCCAGCAAAGCCTACTACGAGCAGTACTTC. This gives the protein CASKAYYEQYF.

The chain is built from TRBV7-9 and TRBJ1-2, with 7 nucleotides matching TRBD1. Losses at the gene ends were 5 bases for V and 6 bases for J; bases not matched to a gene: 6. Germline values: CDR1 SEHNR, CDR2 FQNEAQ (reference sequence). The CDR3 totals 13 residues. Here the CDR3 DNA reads TGTGCCAGCAGCGCGACAGGGTTGCATGGCTACACCTTC. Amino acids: CASSATGLHGYTF.

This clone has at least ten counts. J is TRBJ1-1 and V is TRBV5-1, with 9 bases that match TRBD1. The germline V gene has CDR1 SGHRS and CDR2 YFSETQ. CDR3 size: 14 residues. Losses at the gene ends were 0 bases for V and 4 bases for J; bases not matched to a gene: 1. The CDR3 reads CASSLAQGATEAFF. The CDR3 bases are TGCGCCAGCAGCTTGGCACAGGGGGCCACTGAAGCTTTCTTT.

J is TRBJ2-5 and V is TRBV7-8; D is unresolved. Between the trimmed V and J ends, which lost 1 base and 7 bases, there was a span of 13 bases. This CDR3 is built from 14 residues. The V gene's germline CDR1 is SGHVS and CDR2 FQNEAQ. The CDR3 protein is CASSLGQAVRTQYF. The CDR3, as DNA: TGTGCCAGCAGCTTAGGCCAGGCAGTTCGGACCCAGTACTTC.

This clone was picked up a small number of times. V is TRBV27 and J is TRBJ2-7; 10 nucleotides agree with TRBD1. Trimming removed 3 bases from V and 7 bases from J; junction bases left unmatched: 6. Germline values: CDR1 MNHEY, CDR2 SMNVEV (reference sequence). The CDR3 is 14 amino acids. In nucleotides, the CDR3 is TGTGCCAGCAGTTTCAGGGACAGGGGAGGGGAGCAGTACTTC. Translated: CASSFRDRGGEQYF.

The CDR3 protein is CASSFSGYQPQHF. CDR3 coding DNA: TGTGCCAGCAGCTTCAGCGGATATCAGCCCCAGCATTTT. The chain links TRBV7-9 to TRBJ1-5; D call uncertain. This CDR3 is 13 amino acids long. V was shortened by 3 bases and J by 5 bases, with 8 bases between the two germline ends. Per germline, CDR1 SEHNR and CDR2 FQNEAQ (reference sequence).

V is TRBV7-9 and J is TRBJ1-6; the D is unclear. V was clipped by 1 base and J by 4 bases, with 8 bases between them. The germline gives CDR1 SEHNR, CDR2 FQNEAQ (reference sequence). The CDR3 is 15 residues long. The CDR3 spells CASSLGGSYNSPLHF. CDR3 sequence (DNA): TGTGCCAGCAGCTTAGGAGGATCTTATAATTCACCCCTCCACTTT.

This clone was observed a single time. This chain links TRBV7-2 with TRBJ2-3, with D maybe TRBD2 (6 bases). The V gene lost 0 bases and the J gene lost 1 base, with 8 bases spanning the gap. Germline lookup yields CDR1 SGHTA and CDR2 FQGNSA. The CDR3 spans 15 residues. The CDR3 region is CASSLAERGTDTQYF. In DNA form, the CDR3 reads TGTGCCAGCAGCTTAGCAGAGCGGGGCACAGATACGCAGTATTTT.

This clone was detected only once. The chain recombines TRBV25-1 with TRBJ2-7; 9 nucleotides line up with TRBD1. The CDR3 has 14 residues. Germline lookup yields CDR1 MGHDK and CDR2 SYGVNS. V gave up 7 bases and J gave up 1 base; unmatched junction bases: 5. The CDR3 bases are TGTGCCAGCACCGGGACAGGGAGATCCTACGAGCAGTACTTC. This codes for CASTGTGRSYEQYF.

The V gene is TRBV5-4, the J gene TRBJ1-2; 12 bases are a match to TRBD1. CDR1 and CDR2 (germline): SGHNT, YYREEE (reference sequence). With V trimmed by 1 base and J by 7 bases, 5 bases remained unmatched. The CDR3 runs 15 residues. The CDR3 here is CASSLQGTGGFGYTF. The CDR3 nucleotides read TGTGCCAGCAGCTTGCAAGGGACAGGGGGCTTTGGCTACACCTTC.

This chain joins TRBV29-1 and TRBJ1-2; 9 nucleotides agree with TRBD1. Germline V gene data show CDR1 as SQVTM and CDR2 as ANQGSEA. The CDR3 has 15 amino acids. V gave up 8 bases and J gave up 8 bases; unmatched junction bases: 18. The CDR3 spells CSSHSGGTGSGGYTF. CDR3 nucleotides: TGCAGCTCCCATAGCGGGGGGACAGGGAGCGGCGGCTACACCTTC.

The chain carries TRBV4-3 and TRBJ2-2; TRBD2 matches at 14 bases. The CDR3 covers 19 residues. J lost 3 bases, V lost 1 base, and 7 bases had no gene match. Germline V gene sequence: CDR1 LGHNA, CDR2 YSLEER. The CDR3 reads CASSQVHGTSGGYTGELFF. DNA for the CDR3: TGCGCCAGCAGCCAAGTCCACGGGACTAGCGGGGGTTACACCGGGGAGCTGTTTTTT.

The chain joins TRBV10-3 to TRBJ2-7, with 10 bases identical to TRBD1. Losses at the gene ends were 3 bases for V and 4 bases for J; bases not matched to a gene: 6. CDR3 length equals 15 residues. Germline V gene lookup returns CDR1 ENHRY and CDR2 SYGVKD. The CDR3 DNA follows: TGTGCCATCAGTGAATCCGGGACAGGGGAATACGAGCAGTACTTC. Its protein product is CAISESGTGEYEQYF.

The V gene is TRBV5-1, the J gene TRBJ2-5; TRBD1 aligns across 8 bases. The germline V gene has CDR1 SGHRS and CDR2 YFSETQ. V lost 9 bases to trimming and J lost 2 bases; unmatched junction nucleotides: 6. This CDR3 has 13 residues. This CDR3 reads CATRTGSQETQYF. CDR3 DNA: TGCGCCACCAGGACAGGGTCACAAGAGACCCAGTACTTC.

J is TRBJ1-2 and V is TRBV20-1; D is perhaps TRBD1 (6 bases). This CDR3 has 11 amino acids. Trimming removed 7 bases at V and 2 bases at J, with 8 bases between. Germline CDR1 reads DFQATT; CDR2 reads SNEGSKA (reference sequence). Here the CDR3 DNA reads TGCAGTGGTCAGGGGAACTATGGCTACACCTTC. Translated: CSGQGNYGYTF.